Listed below are T cell receptor beta chains from one sample, sequenced in a study of blood T cell repertoires in COVID-19. The table came from immunoSEQ multiplex PCR; TCRdb's copy has only in-frame clones and leaves some out. Among a few hundred thousand clones listed, approximately 89% were seen once. Specimen: peripheral blood. Every receptor here comes from a woman aged 55-70 years with acute or convalescent COVID-19. Both conserved end residues are part of each CDR3. A D gene is named only where the DNA matches it firmly. Size tells how often a clone was seen (once, few, many) or the class of an expanded clone, and some rows leave it out.

V	J	D	size	DNA	CDR3
TRBV27	TRBJ2-2	NA	NA	TGTGCCAGCAGTTTATCCGAATCGAGGGCCGGGATAGACACCGGGGAGCTGTTTTTT	CASSLSESRAGIDTGELFF
TRBV7-8	TRBJ1-1	TRBD1	NA	TGTGCCAGCAGCCCCGACAGGGTTATGAACACTGAAGCTTTCTTT	CASSPDRVMNTEAFF
TRBV7-2	TRBJ2-5	TRBD2	NA	TGTGCCAGCAGCCACGACCCCCGTTCAGCGGGAGAGGAGACCCAGTACTTC	CASSHDPRSAGEETQYF
TRBV5-4	TRBJ1-3	NA	NA	TGTGCCAGCAGCCCGGGGGGGGCAGGCGCGGCCGGAAACACCATATATTTT	CASSPGGAGAAGNTIYF
TRBV6-1	TRBJ1-5	NA	NA	TGTGCCAGCAGTGAACTGCCTAATAGCAATCAGCCCCAGCATTTT	CASSELPNSNQPQHF
TRBV5-1	TRBJ2-5	TRBD1	NA	TGCGCCAGCAACCGCCGGGACAGCCAAGAGACCCAGTACTTC	CASNRRDSQETQYF
TRBV28	TRBJ2-3	TRBD1	NA	TGTGCCAGCAGTGACAGGGTTCCAGATACGCAGTATTTT	CASSDRVPDTQYF
TRBV2	TRBJ1-6	TRBD1	NA	TGTGCCAGCTCCGAGACAGGGGATTCACCCCTCCACTTT	CASSETGDSPLHF
TRBV27	TRBJ1-5	NA	NA	TGTGCCAGCAGTTCCTTAAATCAGCCCCAGCATTTT	CASSSLNQPQHF
TRBV4-1	TRBJ1-5	TRBD1	NA	TGCGCCAGCAGCCAAGAAGTTACAGGGGATCAGCCCCAGCATTTT	CASSQEVTGDQPQHF
TRBV7-9	TRBJ1-1	NA	NA	TGTGCCAGCGCGGACACTGAAGCTTTCTTT	CASADTEAFF
TRBV5-4	TRBJ1-1	NA	NA	TGTGCCAGCAGTACCCCAGGGGTCCCCACTGAAGCTTTCTTT	CASSTPGVPTEAFF
TRBV14	TRBJ2-1	TRBD1	NA	TGTGCCAGCAGCCAAGATTGGACAGGGGGCATGTATGAGCAGTTCTTC	CASSQDWTGGMYEQFF
TRBV4-3	TRBJ2-3	TRBD1	NA	TGCGCCAGCAGCCAAGATACAGGGGCGGGTACTAGAACAGATACGCAGTATTTT	CASSQDTGAGTRTDTQYF
TRBV13	TRBJ2-5	NA	NA	TGTGCCAGCAGCTTATGGACAGACCAAGAGACCCAGTACTTC	CASSLWTDQETQYF
TRBV27	TRBJ1-6	NA	once	TGTGCCAGCAGTTTATCGTATCAGGGGCACAGCTCCTATAATTCACCCCTCCACTTT	CASSLSYQGHSSYNSPLHF
TRBV28	TRBJ1-2	TRBD1	NA	TGTGCCAGCAGGGGACTAGGGACAGGGTACGACTATGGCTACACCTTC	CASRGLGTGYDYGYTF
TRBV5-1	TRBJ2-3	TRBD2	NA	TGCGCCAGCAGCAACGGACTAGCGGGGACAAGTCCAGATACGCAGTATTTT	CASSNGLAGTSPDTQYF
TRBV12-3/TRBV12-4	TRBJ1-3	NA	NA	TGTGCCAGCAGCTACAGTACTGGAAACACCATATATTTT	CASSYSTGNTIYF
TRBV19	TRBJ1-2	TRBD1	NA	TGTGCCAGTAGTGCCCCGCAGGGGGCCAGATATGGCTACACCTTC	CASSAPQGARYGYTF
TRBV4-1	TRBJ2-7	TRBD1	few	TGCGCCAGCAGCTTTAGGACAGGGGACTACGAGCAGTACTTC	CASSFRTGDYEQYF
TRBV28	TRBJ1-3	TRBD1	NA	TGTGCCAGCAGGTTAACAGGGGCTGGAAACACCATATATTTT	CASRLTGAGNTIYF
TRBV5-1	TRBJ2-5	NA	NA	TGCGCCAGCAGCTGGCAGGGACAAGAGACCCAGTACTTC	CASSWQGQETQYF
TRBV6-5	TRBJ1-4	TRBD1	few	TGTGCCAGCAGTTACTGGGACAGGGGAGCGGAACTGTTTTTT	CASSYWDRGAELFF
TRBV19	TRBJ1-3	NA	NA	TGTGCCAGTATGAGGGAAGTCTCTGGAAACACCATATATTTT	CASMREVSGNTIYF
TRBV9	TRBJ2-1	NA	NA	TGTGCCAGCAGCCCTGAAGGGGGTATCCAATCGATATACAATGAGCAGTTCTTC	CASSPEGGIQSIYNEQFF
TRBV18	TRBJ2-2	TRBD1	NA	TGTGCCAGCTCACCACTTCCAGGGGGCAACACCGGGGAGCTGTTTTTT	CASSPLPGGNTGELFF
TRBV18	TRBJ1-4	TRBD1	NA	TGTGCCAGCTCATCTCAGGGGGCAACTAATGAAAAACTGTTTTTT	CASSSQGATNEKLFF
TRBV19	TRBJ1-5	NA	once	TGTGCCAGTAGTAGGACATTAAATCAGCCCCAGCATTTT	CASSRTLNQPQHF
TRBV9	TRBJ1-2	TRBD1	NA	TGTGCCAGCAGCGTAAGGGGGCGCGGTGATGGCTACACCTTC	CASSVRGRGDGYTF
TRBV29-1	TRBJ2-3	TRBD2	NA	TGCAGCGGGCAGCAGCGGGGGCTTACAGATACGCAGTATTTT	CSGQQRGLTDTQYF